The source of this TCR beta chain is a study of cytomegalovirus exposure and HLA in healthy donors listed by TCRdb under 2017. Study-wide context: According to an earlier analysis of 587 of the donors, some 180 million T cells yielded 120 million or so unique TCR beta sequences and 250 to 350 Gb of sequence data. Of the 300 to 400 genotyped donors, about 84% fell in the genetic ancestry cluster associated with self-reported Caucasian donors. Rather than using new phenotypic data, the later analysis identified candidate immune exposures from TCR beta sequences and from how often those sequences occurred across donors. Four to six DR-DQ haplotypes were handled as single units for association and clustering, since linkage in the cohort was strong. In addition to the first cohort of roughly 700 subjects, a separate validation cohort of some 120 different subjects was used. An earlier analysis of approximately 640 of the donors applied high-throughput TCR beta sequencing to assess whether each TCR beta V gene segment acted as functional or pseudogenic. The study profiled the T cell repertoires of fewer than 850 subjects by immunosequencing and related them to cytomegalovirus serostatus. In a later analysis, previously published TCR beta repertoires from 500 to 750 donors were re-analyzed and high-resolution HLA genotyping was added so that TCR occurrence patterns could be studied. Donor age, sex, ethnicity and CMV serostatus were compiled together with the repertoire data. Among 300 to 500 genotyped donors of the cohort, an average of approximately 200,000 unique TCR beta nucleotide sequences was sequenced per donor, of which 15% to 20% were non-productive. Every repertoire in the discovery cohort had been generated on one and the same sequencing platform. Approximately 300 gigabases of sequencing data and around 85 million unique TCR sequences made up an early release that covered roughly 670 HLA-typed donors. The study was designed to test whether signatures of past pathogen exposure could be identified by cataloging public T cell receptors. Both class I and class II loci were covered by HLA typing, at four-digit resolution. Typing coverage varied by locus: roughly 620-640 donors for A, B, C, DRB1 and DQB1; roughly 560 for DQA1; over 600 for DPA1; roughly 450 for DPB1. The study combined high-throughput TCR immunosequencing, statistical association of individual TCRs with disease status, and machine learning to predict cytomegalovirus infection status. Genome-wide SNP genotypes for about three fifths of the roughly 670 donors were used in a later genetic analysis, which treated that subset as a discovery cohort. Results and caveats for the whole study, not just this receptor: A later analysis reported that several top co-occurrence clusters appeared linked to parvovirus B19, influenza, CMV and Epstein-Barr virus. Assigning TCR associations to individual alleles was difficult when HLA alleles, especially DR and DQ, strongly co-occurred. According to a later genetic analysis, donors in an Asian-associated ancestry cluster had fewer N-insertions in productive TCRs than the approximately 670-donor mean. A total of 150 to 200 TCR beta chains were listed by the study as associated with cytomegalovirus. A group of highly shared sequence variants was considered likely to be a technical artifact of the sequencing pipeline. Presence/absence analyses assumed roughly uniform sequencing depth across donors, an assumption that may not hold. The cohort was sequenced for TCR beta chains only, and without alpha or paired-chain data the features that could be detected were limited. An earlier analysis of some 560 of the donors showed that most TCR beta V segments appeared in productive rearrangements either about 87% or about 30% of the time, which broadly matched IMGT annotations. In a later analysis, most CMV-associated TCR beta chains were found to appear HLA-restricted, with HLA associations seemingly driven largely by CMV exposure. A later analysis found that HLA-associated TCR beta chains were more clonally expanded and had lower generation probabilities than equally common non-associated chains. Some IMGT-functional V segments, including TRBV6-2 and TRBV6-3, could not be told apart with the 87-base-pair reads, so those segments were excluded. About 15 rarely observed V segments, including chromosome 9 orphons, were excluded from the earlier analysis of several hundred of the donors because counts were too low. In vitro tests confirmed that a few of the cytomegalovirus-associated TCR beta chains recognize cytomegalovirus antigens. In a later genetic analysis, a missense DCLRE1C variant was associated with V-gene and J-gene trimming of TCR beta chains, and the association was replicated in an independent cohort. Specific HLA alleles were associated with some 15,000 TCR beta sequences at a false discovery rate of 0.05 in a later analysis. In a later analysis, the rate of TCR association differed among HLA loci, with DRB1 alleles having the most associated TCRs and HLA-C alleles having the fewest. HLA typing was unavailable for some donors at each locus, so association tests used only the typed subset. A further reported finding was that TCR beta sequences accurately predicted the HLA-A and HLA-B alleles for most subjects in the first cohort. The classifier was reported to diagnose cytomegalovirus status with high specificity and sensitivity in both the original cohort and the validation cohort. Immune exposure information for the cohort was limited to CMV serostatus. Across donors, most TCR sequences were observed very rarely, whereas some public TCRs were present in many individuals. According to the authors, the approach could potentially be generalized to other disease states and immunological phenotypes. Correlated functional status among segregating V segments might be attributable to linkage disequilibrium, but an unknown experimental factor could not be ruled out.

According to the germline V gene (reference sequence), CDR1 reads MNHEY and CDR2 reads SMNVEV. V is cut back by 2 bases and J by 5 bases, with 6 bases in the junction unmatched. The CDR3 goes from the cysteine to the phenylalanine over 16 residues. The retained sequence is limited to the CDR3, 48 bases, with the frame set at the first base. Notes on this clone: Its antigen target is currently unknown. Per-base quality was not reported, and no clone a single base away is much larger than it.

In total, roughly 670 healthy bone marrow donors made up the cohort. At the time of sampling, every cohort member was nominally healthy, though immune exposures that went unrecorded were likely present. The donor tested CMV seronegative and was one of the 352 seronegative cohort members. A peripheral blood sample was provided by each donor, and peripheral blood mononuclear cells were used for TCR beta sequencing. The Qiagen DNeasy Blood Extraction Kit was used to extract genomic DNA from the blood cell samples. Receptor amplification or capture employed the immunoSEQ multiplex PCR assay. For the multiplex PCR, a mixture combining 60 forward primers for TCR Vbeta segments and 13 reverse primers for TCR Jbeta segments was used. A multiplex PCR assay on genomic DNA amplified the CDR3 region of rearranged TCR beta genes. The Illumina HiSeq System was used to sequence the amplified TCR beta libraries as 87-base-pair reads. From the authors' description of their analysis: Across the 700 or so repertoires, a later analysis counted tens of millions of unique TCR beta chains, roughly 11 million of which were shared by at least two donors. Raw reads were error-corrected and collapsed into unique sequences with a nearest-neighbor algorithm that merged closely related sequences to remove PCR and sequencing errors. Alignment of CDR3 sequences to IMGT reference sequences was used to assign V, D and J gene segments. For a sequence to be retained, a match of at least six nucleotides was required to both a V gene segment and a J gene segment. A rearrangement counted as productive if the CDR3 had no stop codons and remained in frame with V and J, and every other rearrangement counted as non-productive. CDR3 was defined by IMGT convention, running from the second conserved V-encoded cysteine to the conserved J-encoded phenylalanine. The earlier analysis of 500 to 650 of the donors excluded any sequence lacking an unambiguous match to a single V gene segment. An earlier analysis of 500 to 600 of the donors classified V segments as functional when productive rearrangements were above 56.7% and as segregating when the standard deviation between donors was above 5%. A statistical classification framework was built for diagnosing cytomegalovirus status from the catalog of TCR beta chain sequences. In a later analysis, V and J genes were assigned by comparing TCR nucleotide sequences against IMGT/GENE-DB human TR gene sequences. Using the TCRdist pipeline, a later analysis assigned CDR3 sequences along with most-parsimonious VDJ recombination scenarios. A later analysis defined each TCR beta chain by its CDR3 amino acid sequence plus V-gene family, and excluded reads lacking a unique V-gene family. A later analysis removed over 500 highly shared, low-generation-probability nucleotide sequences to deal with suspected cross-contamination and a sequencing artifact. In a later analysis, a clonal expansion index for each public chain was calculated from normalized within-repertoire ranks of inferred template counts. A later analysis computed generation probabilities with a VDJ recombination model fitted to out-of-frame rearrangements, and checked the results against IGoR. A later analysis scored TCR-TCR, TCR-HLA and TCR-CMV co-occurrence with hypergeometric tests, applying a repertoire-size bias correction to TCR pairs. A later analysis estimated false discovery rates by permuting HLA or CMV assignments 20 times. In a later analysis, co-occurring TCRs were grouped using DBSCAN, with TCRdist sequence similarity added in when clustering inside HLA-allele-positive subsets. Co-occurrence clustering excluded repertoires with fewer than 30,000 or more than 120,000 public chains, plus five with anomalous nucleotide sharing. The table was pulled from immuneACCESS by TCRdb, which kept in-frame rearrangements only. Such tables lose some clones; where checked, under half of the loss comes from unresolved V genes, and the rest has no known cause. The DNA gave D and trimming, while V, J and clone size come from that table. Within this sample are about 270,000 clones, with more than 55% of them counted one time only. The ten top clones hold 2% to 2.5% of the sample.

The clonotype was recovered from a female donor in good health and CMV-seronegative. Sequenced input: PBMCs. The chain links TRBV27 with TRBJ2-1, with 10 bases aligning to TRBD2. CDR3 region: CASSLGSSGSDNEQFF. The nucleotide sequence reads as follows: TGTGCCAGCAGTTTAGGGTCTAGCGGGAGTGACAATGAGCAGTTCTTC.